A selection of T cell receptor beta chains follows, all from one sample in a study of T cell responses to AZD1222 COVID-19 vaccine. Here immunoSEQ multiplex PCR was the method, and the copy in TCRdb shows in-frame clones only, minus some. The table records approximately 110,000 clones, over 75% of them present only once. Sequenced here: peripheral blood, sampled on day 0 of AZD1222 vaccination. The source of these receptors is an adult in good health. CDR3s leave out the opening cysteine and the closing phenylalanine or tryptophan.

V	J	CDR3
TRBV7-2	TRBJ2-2	ASSITPGPNTGELF
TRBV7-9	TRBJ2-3	ASSLVRGGFLSSTDTQY
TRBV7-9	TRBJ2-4	ASSLGDSQGIQY
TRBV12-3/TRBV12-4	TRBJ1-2	ASSRGTYGYT
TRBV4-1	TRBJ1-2	ASSRAPGGDDGYT
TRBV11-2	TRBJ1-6	ASSLATAGVATLH
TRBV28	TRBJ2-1	ASITSGGAFNEQF
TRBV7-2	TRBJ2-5	ASSFARETQY
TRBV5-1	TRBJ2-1	ASSPAGTGHNEQF
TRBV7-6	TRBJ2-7	ASSDRVPPYEQY
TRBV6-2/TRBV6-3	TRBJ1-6	ASSRRQGYSPLH
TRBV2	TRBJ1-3	ASSRQTGATRGSGNTIY
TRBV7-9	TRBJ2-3	ASSSNRDRESDTQY
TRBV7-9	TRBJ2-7	ASSLLDGFPEQY
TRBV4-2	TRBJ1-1	ASERDPKGTEAF
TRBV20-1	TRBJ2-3	SASPAGASGDTQY
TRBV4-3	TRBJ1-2	ASSQDGTGFNGYT
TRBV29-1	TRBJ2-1	SVEGLDRADEQF
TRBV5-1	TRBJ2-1	ASSWGSVGAGYNEQF
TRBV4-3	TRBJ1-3	ASSQDSPTRGLRSGNTIY
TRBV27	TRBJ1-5	ASSFTGTEVRPQH
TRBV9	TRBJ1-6	ASSVEGLGSPLH
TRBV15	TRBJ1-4	ATSSPGSLNEKLF
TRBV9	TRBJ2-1	ASSAEWGDPNNEQF
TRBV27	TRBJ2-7	ASLPTYLTRDRNYEQY
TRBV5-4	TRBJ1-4	ASSLQATNEKLF
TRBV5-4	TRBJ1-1	ASSLKATEAF
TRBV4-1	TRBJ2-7	ASSPTDTVVYEQY
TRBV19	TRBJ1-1	ASSGTWSGTEAF
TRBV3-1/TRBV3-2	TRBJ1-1	ASSQDRSSGKAF
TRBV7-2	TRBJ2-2	ASSLGVVAGELF
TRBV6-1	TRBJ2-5	ASSEVQQGTQY